The clone carrying this T cell receptor beta chain came up many times. Antigen unknown. This sample was included in a study of T cells in Graves' hyperthyroidism and ophthalmopathy. Study context: Peripheral blood was acquired at first diagnosis, ahead of any therapy whatsoever. Study results and limitations: The model made its ophthalmopathy prediction, and onset followed a median about 5.9 months later.

Pregnant or lactating patients were excluded, as were those with uncontrolled infection or other autoimmune disease. The length of the CDR3 is 12 residues. Trimming stripped 6 bases from V and 4 bases from J, with 7 bases between. Looked up from germline, CDR1 is MNHEY and CDR2 is SVGAGI. Regions amplified from RNA transcripts were the TCR beta CDR3 regions. TCR CDR3 regions were first amplified by RT-PCR with HTBI primers. TCRdb re-called the multiplex PCR reads with MiXCR, one entry per CDR3 protein. Here the sample spans roughly 30,000 distinct CDR3 sequences, roughly 45% being singletons. The receptor was derived from a woman younger than 45 with Graves' hyperthyroidism. The V gene is TRBV6-5, the J gene TRBJ1-5; D possibly corresponds to TRBD1 (6 bases). The sequencing input was blood. DNA of the CDR3: TGTGCCAGCAGGAGGGGGAATCAGCCCCAGCATTTT. Translated: CASRRGNQPQHF.